This T cell receptor beta chain comes out of a study of early T cells in non-severe SARS-CoV-2 infection. Across the study: Unsorted whole blood bulk RNA was sequenced, with unpaired chains. Notes on the study in general: In VDJdb matching, anti-spike CD8 responses were favored while private and CD4 specificities went missing.

This clonotype came up many times. Its antigen remains unidentified. Unique molecular identifiers were attached to individual cDNA molecules. TCRdb passed the 5' RACE reads through MiXCR, listing each CDR3 protein once. The sample contains around 60,000 distinct CDR3 sequences, over 9.5% of which appear only once. Germline-derived CDR1 and CDR2 are MGHRA and YSYEKL. The ends were cut back, 1 base at V and 3 bases at J, with 9 bases in the middle. CDR3 size: 15 residues. The sequence was obtained from an adult who was a healthcare worker with PCR-confirmed SARS-CoV-2 infection or an uninfected control (not recorded which). Input material: whole blood. J is TRBJ2-2 and V is TRBV4-1; D unresolved. The chain's CDR3 is CASSQVGLDTGELFF. CDR3 coding DNA: TGCGCCAGCAGCCAAGTAGGGCTTGACACCGGGGAGCTGTTTTTT.